This TCR beta chain came from a study of lymphopenia after photon versus proton radiotherapy (dated by TCRdb to the late 2010s). Notes on the research overall: The immunological effects of photon versus proton radiation therapy were compared in patients with gastrointestinal tumors who developed high-grade lymphopenia. The cohort included 20 patients with gastrointestinal tumors who developed lymphopenia after receiving either photon or proton therapy. The study aimed to characterize how the two radiation modalities differ in their impact on the immune system.

Libraries were prepared through the immunoSEQ multiplex PCR assay. T cell repertoires were profiled with deep sequencing of rearranged TCR beta loci together with multiparametric flow cytometry. This is the immuneACCESS table as TCRdb keeps it, with only in-frame sequences that have V and J called. A part of the clones is gone; compared with another copy, unresolved V genes explain less than half, and the rest is unexplained. The sample table shows under 30,000 clones, and about nine tenths are seen once. The top ten constitute 50% of the sample. V is shortened by 3 bases, J by 5 bases, and the region joining them spans 12 bases. CDR1 and CDR2 were assigned from the germline V gene (reference sequence) as MNHEY and SMNVEV. The CDR3 covers 14 residues, taking in both the cysteine and the phenylalanine. The retained sequence is limited to the CDR3, 42 bases, with the frame set at the first base. Here is what the overall study found, with its caveats: Once the lymphocyte count had reached its nadir, the repertoires of photon-treated patients showed oligoclonal expansion, particularly of CD8+ Temra cells, and this expansion drove the decline in diversity. Among patients across the cohort who died, overall survival time showed an inverse correlation with a larger post-nadir drop in TCR diversity. The authors looked at the survival association only in patients who died, and they framed better survival with proton therapy as a possibility rather than a demonstrated result. Relative stability during treatment was observed in proton-treated patients, whereas loss of naive T cells and TCR diversity and gain of effector/memory populations were observed in photon-treated patients.

As regards this clone: There is no known antigen for this receptor. Base qualities are not at hand, and no much larger clone is one base apart.

The sample in question was peripheral blood, obtained from a patient treated with proton-based radiotherapy. The TCR originated in a woman aged 60-75 years with cholangiocarcinoma. Some clones in this sample may be carry-over from other donors' samples. The chain joins TRBV27 to TRBJ2-3, with the D gene not clear enough to name. The nucleotide sequence is TGTGCCAGCAGTTTGGATCGGGTCGGAGATACGCAGTATTTT. This gives the protein CASSLDRVGDTQYF.